The 11 T cell receptor beta chains presented below share a single source sample, sequenced in a study of cytomegalovirus exposure and HLA in healthy donors. PCR was performed using 60 Vbeta and 13 Jbeta primers. Data came from immunoSEQ multiplex PCR; TCRdb stores just in-frame clones and leaves some out. The sample has 150,000 to 200,000 clones; about 80% are singletons. The sequenced material came from PBMCs. The receptors originated from a middle-aged man in good health and CMV-seropositive.

The chain uses TRBV2 and TRBJ2-7, with a weak D call TRBD2 (6 bases). The CDR3 spans 12 residues. V dropped 6 bases and J dropped 7 bases, with 13 bases sitting between them. Germline-derived CDR1 and CDR2 are SNHLY and FYNNEI. For the CDR3, the DNA is TGTGCCAGCAGCAAGGTCGGGGGTGAGCAGTACTTC. Encoded protein: CASSKVGGEQYF. The full variable domain, its missing parts supplied by reference TRBV2 and TRBJ2-7, is EPEVTQTPSHQVTQMGQEVILRCVPISNHLYFYWYRQILGQKVEFLVSFYNNEISEKSEIFDDQFSVERPDGSNFTLKIRSTKLEDSAMYFCASSKVGGEQYFGPGTRLTVT.

CDR3 nucleotide sequence: TGTGCCTGGGACCCAGCAGGGGGCGCGGCGCAGTATTTT. Its translation: CAWDPAGGAAQYF. The rearrangement uses TRBV30 and TRBJ2-3, with TRBD1 matching 8 bases. The V gene's germline CDR1 is GTSNPN and CDR2 SVGIG (reference sequence). V lost 5 bases to trimming and J lost 10 bases; unmatched junction nucleotides: 11. This CDR3 contains 13 residues.

The chain carries TRBV7-8 and TRBJ2-7, with D maybe TRBD2 (5 bases). Germline CDR1 and CDR2: SGHVS and FQNEAQ. There are 15 residues in the CDR3. Trimming pared 5 bases from V and 7 bases from J, leaving 21 bases between. The CDR3 bases are TGTGCCAGCAGCCCCGCCCGGACCTACACGGGGGAGCAGTACTTC. Its translation: CASSPARTYTGEQYF.

This clone was counted a few times. Germline is not matched at one junction end, which may reflect a read error. The V and J genes are TRBV7-7 and TRBJ2-3; 9 nucleotides agree with TRBD2. Germline CDR1 reads SSHAT; CDR2 reads FNYEAQ (reference sequence). CDR3 length: 15 amino acids. CDR3: CASSPGTSRTDTQYF. The CDR3 nucleotides read TGTGCTAGCAGCCCCGGGACTAGCCGAACAGATACGCAGTATTTT.

This sequence joins TRBV9 and TRBJ2-5; D not certain. Germline values: CDR1 SGDLS, CDR2 YYNGEE. The CDR3 sequence is 15 residues long. Trimming shortened V by 1 base and J by 5 bases, and 15 bases separated the two germline ends. The CDR3 coding sequence is TGTGCCAGCAGCGTATCCGGGTCCCTCGGCGAGACCCAGTACTTC. Protein: CASSVSGSLGETQYF.

A few counts support this clone. The chain carries TRBV5-4 and TRBJ1-2; 7 bases align to TRBD1. In germline, CDR1 is SGHNT, CDR2 YYREEE (reference sequence). This CDR3 has 14 amino acids. The V gene end was trimmed by 4 bases and the J gene end by 5 bases; junction bases not matched to a gene: 8. In nucleotides, the CDR3 is TGTGCCAGCAGCCCAGGGACAGAGTTTTATGGCTACACCTTC. Translation gives CASSPGTEFYGYTF.

This clone was seen only once. J is TRBJ2-5 and V is TRBV5-1, with 9 bases matching TRBD1. The CDR3 runs 15 residues. After removal of 4 bases from V and 0 bases from J, the junction contained 4 bases not matched to a gene. Germline assignment: CDR1 SGHRS and CDR2 YFSETQ. As DNA, the CDR3 is TGCGCCAGCAGCACGGGACAGGGTGACCAAGAGACCCAGTACTTC. Its protein is CASSTGQGDQETQYF.

V is TRBV5-4 and J is TRBJ1-2; possible D gene TRBD1, 6 bases. With 3 bases removed from V and 6 bases from J, the gap between germline ends came to 12 bases. From germline, CDR1 is SGHNT and CDR2 YYREEE (reference sequence). The CDR3 is 13 residues long. CDR3 DNA sequence: TGTGCCAGCAGCTCCCCCAGGGGCGATGGCTACACCTTC. It codes for CASSSPRGDGYTF.

V usage is TRBV6-6 and J usage is TRBJ2-5, with 10 bases that match TRBD1. Germline CDR1 and CDR2: MNHNY and SVGAGI (reference sequence). The V and J ends lost 7 bases and 3 bases, in that order; junction bases with no gene match: 8. The CDR3 contains 15 residues. The CDR3 here is CASNPGQGREETQYF. CDR3 DNA: TGTGCCAGCAATCCGGGACAGGGGAGGGAAGAGACCCAGTACTTC.

This clone was recorded only once. V usage is TRBV15 and J usage is TRBJ2-4, with 9 bases identical to TRBD1. CDR3 length: 17 amino acids. CDR1 and CDR2 from the germline V gene are LNHNV and YYDKDF (reference sequence). The V gene end was trimmed by 3 bases and the J gene end by 2 bases; junction bases not matched to a gene: 8. The CDR3 DNA follows: TGTGCCACCAGCAGGAGGCTTGGGACAGGGTCCAAAAACATTCAGTACTTC. Amino acids: CATSRRLGTGSKNIQYF.

This clone was seen a handful of times. The chain uses TRBV30 and TRBJ1-1; no reliable D call. V was clipped by 4 bases and J by 9 bases, with 15 bases between them. The length of the CDR3 is 12 residues. CDR1 is GTSNPN and CDR2 is SVGIG in the germline V gene (reference sequence). The CDR3: CAWNKREIKAFF. The CDR3 nucleotides read TGTGCCTGGAATAAACGGGAGATCAAAGCTTTCTTT. The complete variable domain, with remaining parts taken from reference TRBV30 and TRBJ1-1, reads SQTIHQWPATLVQPVGSPLSLECTVEGTSNPNLYWYRQAAGRGLQLLFYSVGIGQISSEVPQNLSASRPQDRQFILSSKKLLLSDSGFYLCAWNKREIKAFFGQGTRLTVV.